This record concerns one T cell receptor (beta chain) sequence. The sample is drawn from a study of control samples from healthy donors and cancer patients. Data came from immunoSEQ multiplex PCR; TCRdb stores just in-frame clones and leaves some out. Here the sample spans 82,000 or so clones, 90% to 95% being singletons. The germline CDR1 and CDR2 sequences are SGHTA and FQGNSA. The CDR3 consists of 15 residues. V was clipped by 6 bases and J by 2 bases; unmatched bases: 7. J is TRBJ2-7 and V is TRBV7-2; 10 bases fit TRBD1. Material for sequencing was blood. This receptor was taken from a young woman in good health. This chain's CDR3 is CASRLAGTGAYEQYF. Written as DNA, the CDR3 is TGTGCCAGCAGACTGGCCGGGACAGGGGCCTACGAGCAGTACTTC.